This TCR beta chain originates from a study of Ad26.COV2.S vaccination and SARS-CoV-2 variants. Overall study context: Participant was drawn from the COV1001 Ad26.COV2.S trial arm. Administration of Ad26.COV2.S was intramuscular, either once or twice 56 days apart.

Study observations and caveats: Substantial breadth was reportedly displayed by spike-specific CD8+ and CD4+ T cell responses after vaccination.

This clone was observed a handful of times. The target antigen is unknown. V trimming: 2 bases; J trimming: 6 bases; junction bases outside the gene matches: 8. The CDR3 covers 16 residues. CDR1 and CDR2 (germline): SNHLY, FYNNEI. Treatment reported: roughly 18 received Ad26.COV2.S at low or high dose, single or two shots; 5 received placebo; per-sample allocation not given. The investigators took samples on day 63 after the first vaccine or placebo injection. This vaccine is an Ad26 vector that expresses the Wuhan-strain SARS-CoV-2 spike. This table comes from immunoSEQ multiplex PCR, and its TCRdb copy is limited to in-frame clones, with some not included. Found here are some 350,000 clones, about nine tenths of them singletons; the top ten hold around 5.5%.

The source is a person aged 18 to 59 who received the Ad26.COV2.S COVID-19 vaccine or a placebo. This material consisted of peripheral blood, taken in a trial of Ad26.COV2.S vaccine versus placebo. V gene TRBV2 combines with J gene TRBJ2-2, with 8 bases matching TRBD2. The CDR3 DNA reads TGTGCCAGCAGTGAATTAGAGGCGGGAGGCGCCGGGGAGCTGTTTTTT. Residues: CASSELEAGGAGELFF.